Below, one TCR beta chain is given with its context. Blood (approximately 2.5 ml) was collected from every donor individually. Per germline, CDR1 SGHVS and CDR2 FQNEAQ. The CDR3 runs to 17 residues. This entry is derived from a study of monozygotic twins with inflammatory bowel disease. TCRdb re-called the 5' RACE reads and shows each CDR3 protein once, DNA omitted. The listing records about 160,000 distinct CDR3 sequences. The gene calls are TRBV7-8 and TRBJ2-5; TCRdb names TRBD1, which stays unverified in the absence of DNA. The receptor was isolated from a human donor with ulcerative colitis or Crohn's disease, or a healthy co-twin of an affected twin (not recorded which). Sequencing was carried out using blood. This CDR3 is CASSLAISRVPQETQYF.